This T cell receptor (beta chain) was identified in a study of early T cells in non-severe SARS-CoV-2 infection. TCRdb called the 5' RACE reads again in MiXCR, with one record for every CDR3 protein. The table shows around 82,000 distinct CDR3 sequences, with about 11% occurring only once. CDR1 is DFQATT and CDR2 is SNEGSKA in the germline V gene (reference sequence). The V and J ends lost 2 bases and 6 bases respectively, with 5 bases between them. This CDR3 contains 11 residues. This clonotype was seen a handful of times. The chain employs TRBV20-1 and TRBJ2-1; unclear D gene. The TCR originated in an adult who was a healthcare worker with PCR-confirmed SARS-CoV-2 infection or an uninfected control (not recorded which). The sequencing sample was made of whole blood. The DNA for the CDR3 is TGCAGTGCTAGATTCGGCAATGAGCAGTTCTTC. Translation gives CSARFGNEQFF.